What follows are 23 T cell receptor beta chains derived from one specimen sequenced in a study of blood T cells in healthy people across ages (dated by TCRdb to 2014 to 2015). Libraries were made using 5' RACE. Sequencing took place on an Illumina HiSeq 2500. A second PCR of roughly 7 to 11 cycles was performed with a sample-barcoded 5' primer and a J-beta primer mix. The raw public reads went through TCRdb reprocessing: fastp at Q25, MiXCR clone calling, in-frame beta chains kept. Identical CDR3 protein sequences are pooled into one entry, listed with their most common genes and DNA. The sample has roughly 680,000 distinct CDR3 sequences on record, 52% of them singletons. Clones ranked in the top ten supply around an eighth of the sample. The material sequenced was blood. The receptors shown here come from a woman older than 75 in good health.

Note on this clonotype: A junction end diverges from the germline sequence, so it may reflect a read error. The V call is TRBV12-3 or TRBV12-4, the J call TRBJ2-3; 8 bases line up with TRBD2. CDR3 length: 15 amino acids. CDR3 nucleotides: TGTGCCAGCAGTGCCGGGAGGGGGAGCACAGATGCGCAGTATTTT. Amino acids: CASSAGRGSTDAQYF.

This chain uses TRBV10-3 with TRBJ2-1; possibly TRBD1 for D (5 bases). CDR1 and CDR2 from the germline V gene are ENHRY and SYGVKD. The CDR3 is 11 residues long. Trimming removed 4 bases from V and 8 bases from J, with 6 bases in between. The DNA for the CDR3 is TGTGCCATCAGTGCAGGGTATGAGCAGTTCTTC. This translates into CAISAGYEQFF.

This CDR3 is CSVVPGLAVEQYF. CDR3 nucleotide sequence: TGCAGCGTTGTCCCCGGACTAGCAGTCGAGCAGTACTTC. The V and J genes are TRBV29-1 and TRBJ2-7; 8 positions agree with TRBD2. There are 13 residues in the CDR3. The trim removed 4 bases at V and 6 bases at J, leaving 8 bases unmatched. Germline V gene data show CDR1 as SQVTM and CDR2 as ANQGSEA.

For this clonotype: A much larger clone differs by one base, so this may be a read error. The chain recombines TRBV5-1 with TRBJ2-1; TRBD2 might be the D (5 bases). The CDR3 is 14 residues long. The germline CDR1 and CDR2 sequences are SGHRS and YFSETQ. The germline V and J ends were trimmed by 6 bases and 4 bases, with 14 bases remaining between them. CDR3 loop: CASTLGVLYNEQFF. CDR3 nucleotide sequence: TGCGCCAGCACATTGGGAGTATTGTACAATGAGCAGTTCTTC.

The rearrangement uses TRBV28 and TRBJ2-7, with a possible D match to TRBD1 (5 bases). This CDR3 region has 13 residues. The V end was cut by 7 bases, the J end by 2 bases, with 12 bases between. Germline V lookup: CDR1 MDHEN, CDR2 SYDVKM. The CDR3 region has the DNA TGTGCCAGCAAGGGGCCGGGCCCCTACGAGCAGTACTTC. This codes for CASKGPGPYEQYF.

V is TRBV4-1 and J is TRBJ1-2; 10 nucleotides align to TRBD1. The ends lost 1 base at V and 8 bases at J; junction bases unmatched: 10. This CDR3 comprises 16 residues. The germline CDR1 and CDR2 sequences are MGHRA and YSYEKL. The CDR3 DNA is TGCGCCAGCAGCCAAGTGGGGGACAGGGGTGACCCGGGCTACACCTTC. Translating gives CASSQVGDRGDPGYTF.

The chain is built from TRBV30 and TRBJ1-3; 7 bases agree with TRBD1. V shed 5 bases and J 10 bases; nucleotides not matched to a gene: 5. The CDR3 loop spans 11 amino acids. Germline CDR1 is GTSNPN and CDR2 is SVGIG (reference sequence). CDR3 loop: CAWGLRGTIYF. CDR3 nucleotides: TGTGCCTGGGGTCTCAGGGGGACCATATATTTT.

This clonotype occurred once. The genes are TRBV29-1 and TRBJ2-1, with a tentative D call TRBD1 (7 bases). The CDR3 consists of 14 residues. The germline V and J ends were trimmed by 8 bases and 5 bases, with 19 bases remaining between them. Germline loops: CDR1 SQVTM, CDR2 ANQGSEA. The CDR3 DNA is TGCAGCACCTACCGGGGGACAGCGGACAATGAGCAGTTCTTC. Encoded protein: CSTYRGTADNEQFF.

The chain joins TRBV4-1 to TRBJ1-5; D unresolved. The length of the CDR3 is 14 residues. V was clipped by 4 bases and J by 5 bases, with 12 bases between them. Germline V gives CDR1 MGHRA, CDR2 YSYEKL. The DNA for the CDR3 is TGCGCCAGCAGCCCCATAGACACTGATCAGCCCCAGCATTTT. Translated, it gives CASSPIDTDQPQHF.

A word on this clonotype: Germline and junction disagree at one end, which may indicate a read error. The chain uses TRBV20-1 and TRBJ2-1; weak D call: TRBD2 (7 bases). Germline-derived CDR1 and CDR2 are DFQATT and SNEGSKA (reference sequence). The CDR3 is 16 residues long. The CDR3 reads CGARASGRGSYNEQFF. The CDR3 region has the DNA TGCGGTGCTAGAGCCAGTGGGAGGGGGAGTTACAATGAGCAGTTCTTC.

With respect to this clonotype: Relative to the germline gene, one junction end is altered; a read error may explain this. This CDR3 is CVSSLRLLAWDTQYF. Here the CDR3 DNA reads TGTGTCAGCAGCTTAAGGCTCCTAGCTTGGGATACGCAGTATTTT. The V gene is TRBV7-2, the J gene TRBJ2-3; D is perhaps TRBD2 (5 bases). Germline-derived CDR1 and CDR2 are SGHTA and FQGNSA. This CDR3 has 15 amino acids. The full variable domain, completed using reference TRBV7-2 and TRBJ2-3, is GAGVSQSPSNKVTEKGKDVELRCDPISGHTALYWYRQSLGQGLEFLIYFQGNSAPDKSGLPSDRFSAERTGGSVSTLTIQRTQQEDSAVYLCVSSLRLLAWDTQYFGPGTRLTVL.

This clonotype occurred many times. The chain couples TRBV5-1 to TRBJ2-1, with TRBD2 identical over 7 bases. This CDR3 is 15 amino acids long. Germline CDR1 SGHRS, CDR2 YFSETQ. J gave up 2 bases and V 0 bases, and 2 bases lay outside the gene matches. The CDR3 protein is CASSLDGGAYNEQFF. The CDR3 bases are TGCGCCAGCAGCTTGGATGGGGGGGCCTACAATGAGCAGTTCTTC.

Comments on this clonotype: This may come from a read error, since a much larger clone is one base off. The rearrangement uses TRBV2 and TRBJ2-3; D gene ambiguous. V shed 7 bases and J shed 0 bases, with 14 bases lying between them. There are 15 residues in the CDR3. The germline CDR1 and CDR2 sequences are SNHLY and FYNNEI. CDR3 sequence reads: CASNPGLPSTDTQYF. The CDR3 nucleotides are TGTGCCAGCAATCCCGGTCTTCCCAGCACAGATACGCAGTATTTT.

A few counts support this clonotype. The CDR3 sequence: CSAVAGAPGELFF. The CDR3 DNA follows: TGCAGTGCCGTAGCGGGAGCCCCCGGGGAGCTGTTTTTT. The V call is TRBV20-1, the J call TRBJ2-2; 9 bases map to TRBD2. Germline V lookup: CDR1 DFQATT, CDR2 SNEGSKA (reference sequence). The CDR3 runs to 13 residues. V shed 6 bases and J 6 bases; nucleotides not matched to a gene: 5.

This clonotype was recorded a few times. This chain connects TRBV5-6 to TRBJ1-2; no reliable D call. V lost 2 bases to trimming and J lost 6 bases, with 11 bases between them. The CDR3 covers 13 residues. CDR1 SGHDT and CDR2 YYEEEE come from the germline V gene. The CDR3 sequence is CASSLGRRDGYTF. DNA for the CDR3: TGTGCCAGCAGCTTAGGCAGGAGAGATGGCTACACCTTC. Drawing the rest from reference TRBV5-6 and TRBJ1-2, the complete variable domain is DAGVTQSPTHLIKTRGQQVTLRCSPKSGHDTVSWYQQALGQGPQFIFQYYEEEERQRGNFPDRFSGHQFPNYSSELNVNALLLGDSALYLCASSLGRRDGYTFGSGTRLTVV.

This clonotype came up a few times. CDR3 DNA sequence: TGCGCCAGCAGCCCGCGGACAGGGGGGTTGAACACTGAAGCTTTCTTT. Its protein is CASSPRTGGLNTEAFF. The chain carries TRBV5-1 and TRBJ1-1; 10 bases agree with TRBD1. Losses at the gene ends were 4 bases for V and 0 bases for J; bases not matched to a gene: 6. Germline V CDR1 and CDR2: SGHRS, YFSETQ. The CDR3 extends over 16 amino acids.

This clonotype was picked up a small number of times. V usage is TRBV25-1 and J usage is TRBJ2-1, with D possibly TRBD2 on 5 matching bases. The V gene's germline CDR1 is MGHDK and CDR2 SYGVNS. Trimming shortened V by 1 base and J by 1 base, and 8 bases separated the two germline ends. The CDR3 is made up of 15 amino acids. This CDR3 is CASSESTGSYNEQFF. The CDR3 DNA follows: TGTGCCAGCAGTGAATCTACGGGATCCTACAATGAGCAGTTCTTC.

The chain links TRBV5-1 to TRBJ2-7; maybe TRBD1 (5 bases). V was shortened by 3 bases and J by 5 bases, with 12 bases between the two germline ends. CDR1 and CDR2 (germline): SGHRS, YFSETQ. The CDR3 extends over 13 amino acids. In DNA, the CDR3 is TGCGCCAGCAGCTGGGCAGGGCTCCACGAGCAGTACTTC. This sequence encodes CASSWAGLHEQYF.

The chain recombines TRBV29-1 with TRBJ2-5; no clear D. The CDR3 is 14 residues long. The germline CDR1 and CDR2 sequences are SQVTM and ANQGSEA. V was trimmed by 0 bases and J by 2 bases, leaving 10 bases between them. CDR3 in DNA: TGCAGCGTTGAAGATAGACGAGGTCAAGAGACCCAGTACTTC. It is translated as CSVEDRRGQETQYF.

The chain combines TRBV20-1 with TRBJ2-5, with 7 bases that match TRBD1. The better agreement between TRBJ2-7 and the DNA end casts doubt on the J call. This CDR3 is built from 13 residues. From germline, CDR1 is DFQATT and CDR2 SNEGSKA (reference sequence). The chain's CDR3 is CSARSGTEYEQYF. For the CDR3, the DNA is TGCAGTGCTCGCTCCGGGACAGAGTACGAGCAGTACTTC.

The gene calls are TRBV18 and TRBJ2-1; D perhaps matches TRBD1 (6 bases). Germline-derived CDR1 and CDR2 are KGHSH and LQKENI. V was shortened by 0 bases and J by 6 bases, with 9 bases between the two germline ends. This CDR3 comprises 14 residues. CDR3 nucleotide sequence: TGTGCCAGCTCACCACCCAGCAGGGGCAATGAGCAGTTCTTC. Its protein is CASSPPSRGNEQFF.

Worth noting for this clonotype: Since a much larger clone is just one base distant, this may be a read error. The CDR3 DNA is TGTGCCAGCAGCCCTCGGGGGCCCAATGGGCAGTACTTC. Translation: CASSPRGPNGQYF. The chain couples TRBV6-5 to TRBJ2-7; D tentatively reads TRBD1 or TRBD2 (6 bases each). The V and J ends lost 6 bases and 9 bases respectively, with 18 bases between them. In germline, CDR1 is MNHEY, CDR2 SVGAGI. The CDR3 is made up of 13 amino acids.

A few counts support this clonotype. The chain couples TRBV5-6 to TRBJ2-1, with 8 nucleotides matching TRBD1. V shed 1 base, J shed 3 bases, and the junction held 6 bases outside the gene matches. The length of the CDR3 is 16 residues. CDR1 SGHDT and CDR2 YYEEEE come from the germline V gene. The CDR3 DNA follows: TGTGCCAGCAGCTTGCAGGGGGCGACTTTCTACAATGAGCAGTTCTTC. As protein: CASSLQGATFYNEQFF.